The 30 T cell receptor beta chains presented below share a single source sample, sequenced in a study of blood T cells in healthy people across ages (dated by TCRdb to 2013 to 2016). Receptor libraries were prepared by 5' RACE. Sequenced on an Illumina HiSeq 2500. A second PCR of about 6 to 11 cycles was performed with a sample-barcoded 5' primer and a J-beta primer mix. TCRdb passed the public sequencing reads through fastp at Q25 and MiXCR, retaining productive beta sequences. Under each unique CDR3 protein, matching rows form one entry showing the most common genes and DNA. This sample holds 1.5 million to 2 million distinct CDR3 sequences; 30% to 40% were observed only once. 11% of the sample is in the top ten clones. Sample: blood. Every receptor here comes from a woman in her twenties or thirties in good health.

The gene calls are TRBV13 and TRBJ1-1; 10 bases line up with TRBD1. Germline V gene sequence: CDR1 PRHDT, CDR2 FYEKMQ (reference sequence). There are 16 residues in the CDR3. V trimming: 3 bases; J trimming: 4 bases; junction bases outside the gene matches: 8. CDR3: CASSLAGDRGLTEAFF. The CDR3 DNA is TGTGCCAGCAGCTTGGCCGGGGACAGGGGTCTCACTGAAGCTTTCTTT.

This clonotype came up a few times. J is TRBJ2-3 and V is TRBV27, with D perhaps matching TRBD1 (6 bases). The germline V gene encodes CDR1 MNHEY and CDR2 SMNVEV (reference sequence). Trimming took off 8 bases at V and 6 bases at J, with 21 bases between the two ends. The CDR3 spans 15 residues. The CDR3 spells CASGQLQGQWDTQYF. In DNA, the CDR3 is TGTGCCAGCGGACAACTCCAGGGGCAATGGGATACGCAGTATTTT.

The chain is built from TRBV13 and TRBJ1-2; D gene uncertain. The CDR3 totals 15 residues. Looked up from germline, CDR1 is PRHDT and CDR2 is FYEKMQ (reference sequence). With 6 bases removed from V and 2 bases from J, the gap between germline ends came to 16 bases. CDR3 residues: CASRLWAAVNYGYTF. CDR3 sequence (DNA): TGTGCCAGCAGGTTGTGGGCGGCGGTGAACTATGGCTACACCTTC. The entire variable domain, with the rest obtained from reference TRBV13 and TRBJ1-2, is as follows: AAGVIQSPRHLIKEKRETATLKCYPIPRHDTVYWYQQGPGQDPQFLISFYEKMQSDKGSIPDRFSAQQFSDYHSELNMSSLELGDSALYFCASRLWAAVNYGYTFGSGTRLTVV.

This clonotype was seen a handful of times. V usage is TRBV6-1 and J usage is TRBJ1-5; D is possibly TRBD1 (5 bases). Germline V gives CDR1 MNHNS, CDR2 SASEGT. Trimming took 6 bases from V and 2 from J, leaving 17 bases between them. The CDR3 is made up of 16 amino acids. The CDR3 coding sequence is TGTGCCAGCAGCTCAGGGAGGGTGGTGGGCAATCAGCCCCAGCATTTT. This sequence encodes CASSSGRVVGNQPQHF.

A word on this clonotype: A clone one base away is much larger, so this may be a read error. The rearrangement uses TRBV10-3 and TRBJ2-6; D gene uncertain. The germline gives CDR1 ENHRY, CDR2 SYGVKD. The CDR3 covers 16 residues. In nucleotides, the CDR3 is TGTACCATCAGTGAGTCTAAGGGCTCTGGGGCCAACGTCCTGACTTTC. It yields the protein CTISESKGSGANVLTF.

This clonotype was observed many times. The chain uses TRBV5-1 and TRBJ2-1, with D perhaps TRBD1 or TRBD2 (5 bases each). Germline V gene sequence: CDR1 SGHRS, CDR2 YFSETQ. The V gene lost 5 bases and the J gene lost 6 bases, with 9 bases spanning the gap. CDR3 length: 12 amino acids. The CDR3 region has the DNA TGCGCCAGCAGGGGGGAAGGCAATGAGCAGTTCTTC. Encoded protein: CASRGEGNEQFF.

The rearrangement uses TRBV20-1 and TRBJ2-7; 10 nucleotides match TRBD2. The CDR3 totals 13 residues. V lost 5 bases and J lost 4; bases outside the gene matches: 5. Germline V CDR1 and CDR2: DFQATT, SNEGSKA (reference sequence). CDR3 sequence reads: CSAGRLAGYEQYF. The CDR3 DNA is TGCAGTGCTGGACGACTAGCGGGTTACGAGCAGTACTTC.

In regard to this clonotype: A much larger clone differs from this one at a single base, so this may be a read error. The genes are TRBV7-2 and TRBJ2-3, with D unresolved. CDR3 length: 17 residues. CDR1 is SGHTA and CDR2 is FQGNSA in the germline V gene. V was cut by 2 bases and J by 9 bases, with 24 bases left in between. The DNA for the CDR3 is TGTGCCAGCAGCTTATCGGCTCGGACCGCCCCCTCTCGCACGCAGTATTTT. Residues: CASSLSARTAPSRTQYF.

The CDR3 region is CASSLAPPGTPGPDTQYF. CDR3 DNA: TGTGCCAGCAGCTTAGCCCCCCCCGGGACACCGGGACCAGATACGCAGTATTTT. The rearrangement uses TRBV7-6 and TRBJ2-3; tentatively, D is TRBD1 (6 bases). Trimming took 0 bases from V and 4 from J, leaving 20 bases between them. The CDR3 is 18 residues long. Germline V gene lookup returns CDR1 SGHVS and CDR2 FNYEAQ. The complete variable domain, with remaining parts taken from reference TRBV7-6 and TRBJ2-3, reads GAGVSQSPRYKVTKRGQDVALRCDPISGHVSLYWYRQALGQGPEFLTYFNYEAQQDKSGLPNDRFSAERPEGSISTLTIQRTEQRDSAMYRCASSLAPPGTPGPDTQYFGPGTRLTVL.

This clonotype was observed a handful of times. The chain has TRBV6-1 and TRBJ1-4; 9 nucleotides agree with TRBD1. The CDR3 is made up of 20 amino acids. CDR1 MNHNS and CDR2 SASEGT come from the germline V gene. The V segment lost 3 bases and the J segment 3 bases; nucleotides outside the gene matches: 17. The CDR3, as DNA: TGTGCCAGCAGTGACCGGGACAGGGTTTGGGAGACTCTGGCTAATGAAAAACTGTTTTTT. Protein product: CASSDRDRVWETLANEKLFF.

This chain joins TRBV29-1 and TRBJ1-1; TRBD1 might be the D (5 bases). Trimming shortened V by 1 base and J by 7 bases, and 13 bases separated the two germline ends. Germline CDR1 SQVTM, CDR2 ANQGSEA. The CDR3 contains 13 residues. CDR3 sequence: CSVEGRQNNEAFF. Written as DNA, the CDR3 is TGCAGCGTTGAAGGCAGACAGAATAATGAAGCTTTCTTT.

CDR3 in DNA: TGTGCCAGCAGCCCTTTCCGACCGGGACAAACCGTATACGAGCAGTACTTC. Translated: CASSPFRPGQTVYEQYF. The chain links TRBV12-3 or TRBV12-4 to TRBJ2-7; possibly TRBD1 for D (6 bases). Trimming cost V 6 bases and J 4 bases, with 25 bases left between them. There are 17 residues in the CDR3.

The table lists this clonotype with a few counts. J is TRBJ1-5 and V is TRBV6-2 or TRBV6-3, with TRBD1 identical over 10 bases. The germline CDR1 and CDR2 sequences are MNHEY and SVGEGT. Trimming removed 6 bases from V and 6 bases from J; junction bases left unmatched: 5. This CDR3 is built from 14 residues. DNA of the CDR3: TGTGCCAGCAGGGAGGACAGGGGGAGTCAGCCCCAGCATTTT. Its protein is CASREDRGSQPQHF.

This clonotype has just a few counts. The CDR3 DNA reads as TGTGCCAGCAGTGCCCCGTTCATCTGGGGCTACACCTTC. Translation: CASSAPFIWGYTF. The J gene is TRBJ1-2, the V gene TRBV6-1; D is uncertain. Trimming shortened V by 4 bases and J by 8 bases, and 14 bases separated the two germline ends. The germline gives CDR1 MNHNS, CDR2 SASEGT. This CDR3 has 13 residues.

Of note for this clonotype: A read error may produce the germline difference seen at one junction end. The chain employs TRBV6-6 and TRBJ2-7, with D perhaps matching TRBD1 or TRBD2 (5 bases each). The germline V gene has CDR1 MNHNY and CDR2 SVGAGI (reference sequence). The CDR3 sequence is 14 residues long. The CDR3 loop reads CACSYTRGIYEQYF. Here the CDR3 DNA reads TGTGCCTGCAGTTACACGAGGGGCATATACGAGCAGTACTTC.

There are a few counts of this clonotype. The chain is built from TRBV3-1 and TRBJ2-7; unclear D gene. This CDR3 is built from 13 residues. Trimming left V 1 base short and J 2 bases short, with 6 bases between. The germline V gene has CDR1 LGHDT and CDR2 YNNKEL (reference sequence). CDR3 sequence: CASSQVDPYEQYF. CDR3 sequence (DNA): TGTGCCAGCAGCCAAGTGGACCCCTACGAGCAGTACTTC.

This clonotype appeared a few times. The V call is TRBV5-6, the J call TRBJ1-1, with D possibly being TRBD1 (6 bases). In germline, CDR1 is SGHDT, CDR2 YYEEEE. With 4 bases removed from V and 7 bases from J, the gap between germline ends came to 17 bases. The CDR3 loop spans 14 amino acids. CDR3 loop: CASSQVQGGSEAFF. As DNA, the CDR3 is TGTGCCAGCAGCCAAGTACAGGGTGGAAGTGAAGCTTTCTTT. The full variable domain, in which reference TRBV5-6 and TRBJ1-1 provide the parts outside the CDR3, is DAGVTQSPTHLIKTRGQQVTLRCSPKSGHDTVSWYQQALGQGPQFIFQYYEEEERQRGNFPDRFSGHQFPNYSSELNVNALLLGDSALYLCASSQVQGGSEAFFGQGTRLTVV.

This clonotype was counted only a few times. The V gene is TRBV6-1, the J gene TRBJ1-5, with D maybe TRBD1 (5 bases). V gave up 4 bases and J gave up 3 bases, with 13 bases separating them. The CDR3 is 15 residues long. Germline CDR1 reads MNHNS; CDR2 reads SASEGT. Here the CDR3 DNA reads TGTGCCAGCAGTGCCCCCGGGACCAACAATCAGCCCCAGCATTTT. Translating it yields CASSAPGTNNQPQHF.

The V gene is TRBV18, the J gene TRBJ2-7; a possible D gene is TRBD2 (5 bases). CDR3 size: 12 residues. V was cut by 6 bases and J by 6 bases, with 12 bases left in between. In germline, CDR1 is KGHSH, CDR2 LQKENI. CDR3 sequence reads: CASSPGNTEQYF. CDR3 nucleotide sequence: TGTGCCAGCTCCCCCGGGAACACCGAGCAGTACTTC.

This chain uses TRBV4-1 with TRBJ1-5; D might be TRBD1 (5 bases). Trimming cost V 1 base and J 0 bases, with 16 bases left between them. The CDR3 length is 18 residues. The V gene's germline CDR1 is MGHRA and CDR2 YSYEKL. This CDR3 reads CASSQGRARGYSNQPQHF. CDR3 sequence (DNA): TGCGCCAGCAGCCAAGGGAGGGCTAGGGGATATAGCAATCAGCCCCAGCATTTT.

There are a few counts of this clonotype. The chain employs TRBV4-1 and TRBJ2-1; 9 bases align to TRBD2. There are 16 residues in the CDR3. Unmatched junction bases numbered 10, after V lost 0 bases and J lost 10 bases. CDR1 is MGHRA, CDR2 YSYEKL, per germline. The CDR3 nucleotides read TGCGCCAGCAGCCAAGAAAGGGCGGGAGGGTTAATGGAGCAGTTCTTC. It yields the protein CASSQERAGGLMEQFF.

This chain connects TRBV6-1 to TRBJ1-2; weak D call: TRBD1 (6 bases). The V gene's germline CDR1 is MNHNS and CDR2 SASEGT. Deletions cut 5 bases from V and 7 bases from J, with 26 bases between. The CDR3 length is 17 residues. The CDR3 is CASSRAGGRLVEAGYTF. The CDR3 DNA is TGTGCCAGCAGTCGTGCCGGGGGGCGTTTAGTAGAGGCTGGCTACACCTTC.

This clonotype was recorded a few times. This chain connects TRBV5-1 to TRBJ2-3, with 10 bases fitting TRBD2. V was pared by 4 bases and J by 6 bases, with 8 bases of the junction left unmatched. The V gene's germline CDR1 is SGHRS and CDR2 YFSETQ. CDR3 length equals 15 residues. For the CDR3, the DNA is TGCGCCAGCAGCCTGTTCACTAGCGGGGTCGATACGCAGTATTTT. It codes for CASSLFTSGVDTQYF.

There are a few counts of this clonotype. V and J are TRBV7-2 and TRBJ1-1; D ambiguous. The CDR3 is 14 amino acids. The V gene lost 1 base and the J gene lost 3 bases, with 9 bases spanning the gap. Germline CDR1 reads SGHTA; CDR2 reads FQGNSA. CDR3 residues: CASSLEGQYTEAFF. CDR3 DNA sequence: TGTGCCAGCAGCTTAGAAGGGCAGTACACTGAAGCTTTCTTT.

The rearrangement joins TRBV5-1 to TRBJ1-2, with 8 nucleotides matching TRBD1. The J segment lost 3 bases and the V segment lost 4 bases, leaving 8 bases of the junction unmatched. CDR3 length equals 15 residues. In germline, CDR1 is SGHRS, CDR2 YFSETQ. The CDR3 loop reads CASSRGQGIDYGYTF. The CDR3 bases are TGCGCCAGCAGCAGAGGACAGGGTATAGACTATGGCTACACCTTC.

This clonotype appeared a few times. The rearrangement uses TRBV9 and TRBJ2-5, with D possibly matching TRBD2 (5 bases). CDR1 is SGDLS, CDR2 YYNGEE, per germline. The germline V and J ends were trimmed by 0 bases and 4 bases, with 13 bases remaining between them. This CDR3 contains 15 residues. The CDR3 coding sequence is TGTGCCAGCAGCGTAGGTCCAGGAGGTACAGAGACCCAGTACTTC. Its protein is CASSVGPGGTETQYF. Filled out from reference TRBV9 and TRBJ2-5, the complete variable domain reads DSGVTQTPKHLITATGQRVTLRCSPRSGDLSVYWYQQSLDQGLQFLIQYYNGEERAKGNILERFSAQQFPDLHSELNLSSLELGDSALYFCASSVGPGGTETQYFGPGTRLLVL.

A single count supports this clonotype. A read error may account for a junction end that differs from germline. The chain is built from TRBV4-1 and TRBJ2-4; D unresolved. The CDR3 has 14 residues. CDR1 and CDR2 (germline): MGHRA, YSYEKL. The CDR3: CANSPGMVQSRQYF. The CDR3 nucleotides read TGCGCCAACAGCCCTGGGATGGTGCAATCAAGGCAGTACTTC.

Points on this clonotype: This may be a read error: a much more frequent sequence differs by one nucleotide. The genes are TRBV29-1 and TRBJ2-1, with 9 bases lining up with TRBD2. V dropped 4 bases and J dropped 2; count of bases not matched to a gene: 15. The CDR3 is made up of 18 amino acids. Per germline, CDR1 SQVTM and CDR2 ANQGSEA. The CDR3 nucleotides are TGCAGCGTTGCTGGTGGTGAGCGGGAGGTCGCCCCCTACAATGAGCAGTTCTTC. Translated, it gives CSVAGGEREVAPYNEQFF.

This clonotype was found a few times. This rearrangement joins TRBV20-1 to TRBJ2-7, with 7 bases that match TRBD1. Germline V lookup: CDR1 DFQATT, CDR2 SNEGSKA (reference sequence). Losses at the gene ends were 4 bases for V and 7 bases for J; bases not matched to a gene: 10. This CDR3 spans 13 amino acids. The chain's CDR3 is CSATGQPYVEQYF. For the CDR3, the DNA is TGCAGTGCTACGGGACAGCCGTATGTAGAGCAGTACTTC.

This clonotype was counted ten times or more. The chain carries TRBV5-5 and TRBJ2-5, with D perhaps matching TRBD1 (5 bases). The CDR3 extends over 16 amino acids. The V end was cut by 2 bases, the J end by 6 bases, with 20 bases between. Per the germline V gene, CDR1 is SGHKS and CDR2 is YYEKEE (reference sequence). CDR3 protein: CASSFDLGLLGQTQYF. The CDR3 DNA is TGTGCCAGCAGCTTTGATCTGGGGCTTTTAGGTCAGACCCAGTACTTC.